The 24 T cell receptor beta chains listed next were all sequenced from one sample in a study of blood T cells in healthy people across ages. Next came a second PCR, run for about 7 to 11 cycles, which used a sample-barcoded 5' primer along with a J-beta primer mix. TCRdb reprocessed the 5' RACE reads with MiXCR, giving one entry per CDR3 protein. The data show approximately 820,000 distinct CDR3 sequences, around two fifths seen once. Sequenced: blood. Receptors were obtained from a man in his sixties in good health.

J is TRBJ2-1 and V is TRBV21-1; the table's D call, TRBD2, was not checked against the DNA. TRBV21-1 is a known pseudogene. The CDR3 covers 17 residues. This chain's CDR3 is CASSKMSGGGSYNEQFF. As DNA, the CDR3 is TGTGCCAGCAGCAAAATGAGCGGGGGGGGTTCCTACAATGAGCAGTTCTTC.

The genes are TRBV10-3 and TRBJ1-2; D is undetermined. V shed 10 bases and J shed 0 bases, with 18 bases lying between them. CDR1 and CDR2 from the germline V gene are ENHRY and SYGVKD. The CDR3 length is 15 residues. The CDR3 region has the DNA TGTGCCACCCTCGGGCTAATAACCTCTAACTATGGCTACACCTTC. Its translation: CATLGLITSNYGYTF.

This chain uses TRBV12-3 or TRBV12-4 with TRBJ1-2, with TRBD1 matching 7 bases. V trimming: 8 bases; J trimming: 4 bases; junction bases outside the gene matches: 10. The CDR3 totals 14 residues. The DNA for the CDR3 is TGTGCCAGCGGCCCAACGGACAGGCGCTATGGCTACACCTTC. This encodes CASGPTDRRYGYTF.

The rearrangement uses TRBV5-1 and TRBJ2-1, with 13 bases aligning to TRBD2. The CDR3 spans 16 residues. Germline CDR1 SGHRS, CDR2 YFSETQ. V shed 1 base and J 5 bases; nucleotides not matched to a gene: 3. CDR3 sequence reads: CASSLPGLAGNNEQFF. The CDR3 region has the DNA TGCGCCAGCAGCTTGCCGGGACTAGCGGGGAACAATGAGCAGTTCTTC.

The rearrangement uses TRBV7-2 and TRBJ2-7; D possibly corresponds to TRBD2 (6 bases). The ends were cut back, 5 bases at V and 2 bases at J, with 16 bases in the middle. CDR1 is SGHTA and CDR2 is FQGNSA in the germline V gene. The CDR3 extends over 15 amino acids. The CDR3 nucleotides are TGTGCCAGCAGCGAGCGAGGGACTCCTACCTACGAGCAGTACTTC. Its protein product is CASSERGTPTYEQYF.

J is TRBJ2-5 and V is TRBV6-6; a weak D match, TRBD2 (6 bases). Germline CDR1 MNHNY, CDR2 SVGAGI (reference sequence). The CDR3 contains 13 residues. V lost 6 bases to trimming and J lost 3 bases, with 11 bases between them. The CDR3: CASRGTWKETQYF. CDR3 in DNA: TGTGCCAGCAGAGGGACTTGGAAAGAGACCCAGTACTTC.

This clonotype was picked up a small number of times. The chain links TRBV6-5 to TRBJ2-7; 9 bases line up with TRBD1. The CDR3 extends over 15 amino acids. The ends lost 4 bases at V and 2 bases at J; junction bases unmatched: 6. The V gene's germline CDR1 is MNHEY and CDR2 SVGAGI. In DNA form, the CDR3 reads TGTGCCAGCAGTTTCCGTGGACAGGGGACCTACGAGCAGTACTTC. It is translated as CASSFRGQGTYEQYF.

The rearrangement uses TRBV7-8 and TRBJ2-3, with TRBD2 matching 8 bases. V was clipped by 2 bases and J by 0 bases; unmatched bases: 10. CDR3 size: 18 residues. Germline V gives CDR1 SGHVS, CDR2 FQNEAQ. Written as DNA, the CDR3 is TGTGCCAGCAGCTTACGGGCAAGCGGGGGCCCTAGCACAGATACGCAGTATTTT. Translated: CASSLRASGGPSTDTQYF.

The chain links TRBV5-1 to TRBJ2-1, with TRBD2 matching 8 bases. This CDR3 has 16 residues. Trimming took 1 base from V and 3 from J; bases not matched to a gene: 6. Germline V gene sequence: CDR1 SGHRS, CDR2 YFSETQ. CDR3 sequence reads: CASSLSGGVVYNEQFF. The CDR3 region has the DNA TGCGCCAGCAGCTTGTCCGGGGGGGTAGTCTACAATGAGCAGTTCTTC.

The rearrangement links TRBV6-6 to TRBJ2-7, with 11 bases matching TRBD1. J lost 5 bases, V lost 5 bases, and 5 bases had no gene match. Per germline, CDR1 MNHNY and CDR2 SVGAGI (reference sequence). This CDR3 is built from 14 residues. This CDR3 reads CASSPQGQGDEQYF. In DNA form, the CDR3 reads TGTGCCAGCAGTCCTCAGGGACAGGGGGACGAGCAGTACTTC.

V usage is TRBV27 and J usage is TRBJ1-6; D may be TRBD1 (5 bases). The CDR3 extends over 14 amino acids. Per germline, CDR1 MNHEY and CDR2 SMNVEV (reference sequence). V gave up 9 bases and J gave up 5 bases, with 14 bases separating them. The DNA of the CDR3 is TGTGCCAGTAGGCCGGGGCTTAATAATTCACCCCTCCACTTT. Its protein product is CASRPGLNNSPLHF.

This clonotype was observed a few times. The CDR3 DNA sequence: TGTGCCAGCAGCTCCACCGGGCCAACTACTGAAGCTTTCTTT. It yields the protein CASSSTGPTTEAFF. The chain uses TRBV11-2 and TRBJ1-1; D uncertain. Germline V gene data show CDR1 as SGHAT and CDR2 as FQNNGV. The CDR3 has 14 amino acids. The V end was cut by 4 bases, the J end by 5 bases, with 14 bases between.

The chain links TRBV30 to TRBJ2-3; D ambiguous. The CDR3 runs 12 residues. Trimming removed 2 bases from V and 6 bases from J, with 9 bases in between. The germline V gene encodes CDR1 GTSNPN and CDR2 SVGIG (reference sequence). The CDR3 loop is CAWSPLLDTQYF. The CDR3, as DNA: TGTGCCTGGAGTCCACTTTTGGATACGCAGTATTTT.

The V and J genes are TRBV14 and TRBJ2-7, with D unclear. Trimming pared 6 bases from V and 2 bases from J, leaving 8 bases between. The germline V gene has CDR1 SGHDN and CDR2 FVKESK. The CDR3 sequence is 12 residues long. This chain's CDR3 is CASRRNPYEQYF. The CDR3 nucleotides are TGTGCCAGCAGGCGGAATCCCTACGAGCAGTACTTC.

V and J are TRBV7-2 and TRBJ2-7; 7 bases agree with TRBD2. CDR3 size: 15 residues. With 4 bases clipped from V and 2 bases from J, the junction kept 8 bases outside the gene matches. The germline V gene has CDR1 SGHTA and CDR2 FQGNSA. DNA of the CDR3: TGTGCCAGCAGCTCCCCGGGACTACAGCCCTACGAGCAGTACTTC. It yields the protein CASSSPGLQPYEQYF.

The V call is TRBV6-2 or TRBV6-3, the J call TRBJ1-5, with D perhaps matching TRBD1 (6 bases). In germline, CDR1 is MNHEY, CDR2 SVGEGT. The germline V and J ends were trimmed by 6 bases and 2 bases, with 11 bases remaining between them. The CDR3 is made up of 14 amino acids. The CDR3 loop is CASRDRLGNQPQHF. The DNA for the CDR3 is TGTGCCAGCAGAGACAGGTTGGGCAATCAGCCCCAGCATTTT.

V is TRBV3-1 and J is TRBJ2-1; D remains ambiguous. The CDR3 is 15 amino acids. Trimming took off 0 bases at V and 0 bases at J, with 6 bases between the two ends. Germline V gene lookup returns CDR1 LGHDT and CDR2 YNNKEL (reference sequence). The CDR3 is CASSQDARSYNEQFF. The CDR3 region has the DNA TGTGCCAGCAGCCAAGACGCCCGCTCCTACAATGAGCAGTTCTTC.

V and J are TRBV20-1 and TRBJ2-1; 10 nucleotides agree with TRBD2. V shed 5 bases and J 12 bases; nucleotides not matched to a gene: 13. CDR1 and CDR2 (germline): DFQATT, SNEGSKA (reference sequence). This CDR3 has 14 amino acids. The CDR3 sequence: CSAGGLATFSGQFF. The CDR3 DNA reads TGCAGTGCTGGGGGACTAGCGACGTTTAGTGGGCAGTTCTTC.

The V call is TRBV6-1, the J call TRBJ1-2; 11 bases line up with TRBD1. CDR1 is MNHNS, CDR2 SASEGT, per germline. Trimming took 4 bases from V and 3 from J; bases not matched to a gene: 4. This CDR3 contains 15 residues. CDR3 loop: CASSGGQGAYYGYTF. CDR3 nucleotide sequence: TGTGCCAGCAGTGGTGGACAGGGGGCTTACTATGGCTACACCTTC.

V usage is TRBV7-2 and J usage is TRBJ2-4; D is unresolved. The DNA matches TRBJ2-7 better at its end, which makes the J call doubtful. This CDR3 is built from 17 residues. Germline lookup yields CDR1 SGHTA and CDR2 FQGNSA. CDR3 DNA: TGTGCCAGCAGCTTAGTTTCTATACAGACACAAGTCTACGAGCAGTACTTC. Protein product: CASSLVSIQTQVYEQYF.

CDR3 nucleotide sequence: TGCAGTGCGGGACTAGCCCCACACAATGAGCAGTTCTTC. Amino acid sequence: CSAGLAPHNEQFF. The chain uses TRBV20-1 and TRBJ2-1, with 9 bases identical to TRBD2. Germline lookup yields CDR1 DFQATT and CDR2 SNEGSKA (reference sequence). Germline trimming cut 6 bases from V and 5 bases from J; bases unmatched to any gene: 5. CDR3 length: 13 amino acids.

The CDR3 nucleotides read TGCGCCAGCAGCCAAGATGCGGCACAGCCCCAGCATTTT. Translated, it gives CASSQDAAQPQHF. The V gene is TRBV4-1, the J gene TRBJ1-5, with D uncertain. The length of the CDR3 is 13 residues. V gave up 0 bases and J gave up 7 bases, with 7 bases separating them. Per the germline V gene, CDR1 is MGHRA and CDR2 is YSYEKL.

This rearrangement joins TRBV5-1 to TRBJ2-1; D is unresolved. The CDR3 length is 17 residues. Germline CDR1 reads SGHRS; CDR2 reads YFSETQ. V lost 2 bases to trimming and J lost 0 bases, with 15 bases between them. CDR3 DNA: TGCGCCAGCAGCTTCAGGACCGTTCGGAGCTCCTACAATGAGCAGTTCTTC. This codes for CASSFRTVRSSYNEQFF.

The chain combines TRBV20-1 with TRBJ1-2; 8 nucleotides align to TRBD1. CDR1 is DFQATT, CDR2 SNEGSKA, per germline (reference sequence). This CDR3 is 18 amino acids long. V dropped 0 bases and J dropped 5; count of bases not matched to a gene: 17. The CDR3 DNA reads as TGCAGTGCTAGAGATCTGGGACAGGAGGCCCTTCTCCCTTATGGCTACACCTTC. Protein: CSARDLGQEALLPYGYTF.